This TCR beta chain was profiled in a study of T cells in Graves' hyperthyroidism and ophthalmopathy. There are a few counts of this clonotype. Its antigen is undetermined. General study findings and limits: Model predictions of ophthalmopathy came a median approximately 6 months before onset.

The diagnoses drew upon clinical symptoms, serum thyroxine and TRAb, thyroid ultrasound and orbital computed tomography. The trim removed 2 bases at V and 2 bases at J, leaving 3 bases unmatched. CDR1 and CDR2 (germline): SEHNR, FQNEAQ (reference sequence). The CDR3 is made up of 15 amino acids. RNA transcripts were the template for amplifying TCR beta CDR3 regions. First-round RT-PCR of the TCR CDR3 relied on the HTBI primer set. TCRdb reprocessed the multiplex PCR reads with MiXCR, giving one entry per CDR3 protein. The sample holds under 350,000 distinct CDR3 sequences, around 13% seen once. The rearrangement uses TRBV7-9 and TRBJ2-7; 10 bases line up with TRBD2. The sequence came from a woman between 35 and 50 years old with Graves' hyperthyroidism. Sequenced: blood. The CDR3 bases are TGTGCCAGCAGCTTACAACTAGCGGGGACCTACGAGCAGTACTTC. Translated, it gives CASSLQLAGTYEQYF.